A single sample is the source of the 12 T cell receptor beta chains below, sequenced in a study of OX40 agonist ivuxolimab in advanced cancers. Produced via immunoSEQ multiplex PCR; TCRdb's table is partial and in-frame only. Found here are around 82,000 clones, almost 90% of them singletons; the top ten hold 0.75% to 0.9%. The sample consisted of CD4+ or CD8+ T cells sorted from blood, taken in a trial of the OX40 agonist ivuxolimab. These receptor sequences come from an adult with an advanced solid tumor such as melanoma, head and neck, liver or kidney cancer.

The chain is built from TRBV18 and TRBJ2-5, with D perhaps TRBD1 (5 bases). Trimming took 0 bases from V and 5 from J, leaving 10 bases between them. Germline CDR1 and CDR2: KGHSH and LQKENI. The CDR3 has 14 residues. CDR3 nucleotides: TGTGCCAGCTCACCACCGTTGGGGCAGGAGACCCAGTACTTC. This translates into CASSPPLGQETQYF.

The CDR3 here is CAWNRQATTYNEQFF. The CDR3 DNA sequence: TGTGCCTGGAATAGACAGGCTACCACTTACAATGAGCAGTTCTTC. This chain links TRBV30 with TRBJ2-1, with D possibly matching TRBD1 (6 bases). Per the germline V gene, CDR1 is GTSNPN and CDR2 is SVGIG (reference sequence). This CDR3 is built from 15 residues. The germline V and J ends were trimmed by 4 bases and 4 bases, with 17 bases remaining between them.

This chain connects TRBV5-4 to TRBJ2-1; D is unresolved. Per the germline V gene, CDR1 is SGHNT and CDR2 is YYREEE (reference sequence). V gave up 4 bases and J gave up 10 bases, with 15 bases separating them. The CDR3 extends over 13 amino acids. The CDR3 DNA is TGTGCCAGCAGCGAGCCTTGGATCAGAGAGCAGTTCTTC. Residues: CASSEPWIREQFF.

This CDR3 reads CASSSRVVGTEAFF. For the CDR3, the DNA is TGCGCCAGCAGCTCCAGGGTAGTAGGCACTGAAGCTTTCTTT. The chain joins TRBV5-1 to TRBJ1-1, with a possible D match to TRBD1 (5 bases). This CDR3 spans 14 amino acids. Germline V lookup: CDR1 SGHRS, CDR2 YFSETQ. The V gene lost 3 bases and the J gene lost 4 bases, with 13 bases spanning the gap.

The gene calls are TRBV7-2 and TRBJ2-7; 7 positions agree with TRBD2. Germline values: CDR1 SGHTA, CDR2 FQGNSA. The CDR3 is made up of 14 amino acids. V trimming: 6 bases; J trimming: 3 bases; junction bases outside the gene matches: 8. CDR3 amino acids: CASSWETSFYEQYF. The CDR3 DNA follows: TGTGCCAGCAGTTGGGAGACTAGCTTCTACGAGCAGTACTTC.

The chain recombines TRBV6-6 with TRBJ1-5; no definite D call. The CDR3 has 15 amino acids. The V end was cut by 2 bases, the J end by 7 bases, with 15 bases between. Looked up from germline, CDR1 is MNHNY and CDR2 is SVGAGI (reference sequence). CDR3 sequence (DNA): TGTGCCAGCAGTTACGATGCGGGTTCTGGCCAGCCCCAGCATTTT. It encodes CASSYDAGSGQPQHF.

The rearrangement links TRBV6-1 to TRBJ2-3; possibly TRBD1 for D (6 bases). CDR1 and CDR2 (germline): MNHNS, SASEGT. This CDR3 has 14 amino acids. V was pared by 1 base and J by 9 bases, with 14 bases between. The CDR3, as DNA: TGTGCCAGCAGTGAAGTTCAGGGGCCCCTGACGCAGTATTTT. Its translation: CASSEVQGPLTQYF.

The V and J genes are TRBV6-6 and TRBJ1-4; D perhaps matches TRBD1 (5 bases). CDR3 size: 14 residues. V was pared by 6 bases and J by 8 bases, with 16 bases between. Germline V gene sequence: CDR1 MNHNY, CDR2 SVGAGI (reference sequence). For the CDR3, the DNA is TGTGCCAGCAGCCGCCGGCAGGGCTTGGAAAAACTGTTTTTT. Translating it yields CASSRRQGLEKLFF.

The chain recombines TRBV18 with TRBJ1-1, with 7 bases identical to TRBD1. Unmatched junction bases numbered 2, after V lost 6 bases and J lost 1 base. This CDR3 is 13 amino acids long. Germline assignment: CDR1 KGHSH and CDR2 LQKENI. CDR3 in amino acids: CASSGDRNTEAFF. Here the CDR3 DNA reads TGTGCCAGCTCTGGGGACAGGAACACTGAAGCTTTCTTT. Filled out from reference TRBV18 and TRBJ1-1, the complete variable domain reads NAGVMQNPRHLVRRRGQEARLRCSPMKGHSHVYWYRQLPEEGLKFMVYLQKENIIDESGMPKERFSAEFPKEGPSILRIQQVVRGDSAAYFCASSGDRNTEAFFGQGTRLTVV.

This chain links TRBV30 with TRBJ2-5; 13 bases fit TRBD2. Unmatched junction bases numbered 7, after V lost 2 bases and J lost 4 bases. The CDR3 is 16 residues long. Germline V gives CDR1 GTSNPN, CDR2 SVGIG (reference sequence). In DNA, the CDR3 is TGTGCCTGGAGTACCGGACTAGCGGGAGAGATAGAGACCCAGTACTTC. Translation: CAWSTGLAGEIETQYF.

This clone showed up just once. V usage is TRBV28 and J usage is TRBJ1-2; no reliable D call. This CDR3 is 12 amino acids long. CDR1 and CDR2 (germline): MDHEN, SYDVKM. The V end lost 2 bases, the J end lost 4 bases, and 5 bases lay between the germline ends. The CDR3 DNA is TGTGCCAGCAGTTTACAGATCTATGGCTACACCTTC. This encodes CASSLQIYGYTF.

The rearrangement joins TRBV30 to TRBJ2-5; 7 nucleotides agree with TRBD2. From germline, CDR1 is GTSNPN and CDR2 SVGIG (reference sequence). CDR3 length: 13 residues. V dropped 5 bases and J dropped 2; count of bases not matched to a gene: 5. CDR3 coding DNA: TGTGCCTGGGGGGCAGCGGGGCAAGAGACCCAGTACTTC. Translated: CAWGAAGQETQYF.